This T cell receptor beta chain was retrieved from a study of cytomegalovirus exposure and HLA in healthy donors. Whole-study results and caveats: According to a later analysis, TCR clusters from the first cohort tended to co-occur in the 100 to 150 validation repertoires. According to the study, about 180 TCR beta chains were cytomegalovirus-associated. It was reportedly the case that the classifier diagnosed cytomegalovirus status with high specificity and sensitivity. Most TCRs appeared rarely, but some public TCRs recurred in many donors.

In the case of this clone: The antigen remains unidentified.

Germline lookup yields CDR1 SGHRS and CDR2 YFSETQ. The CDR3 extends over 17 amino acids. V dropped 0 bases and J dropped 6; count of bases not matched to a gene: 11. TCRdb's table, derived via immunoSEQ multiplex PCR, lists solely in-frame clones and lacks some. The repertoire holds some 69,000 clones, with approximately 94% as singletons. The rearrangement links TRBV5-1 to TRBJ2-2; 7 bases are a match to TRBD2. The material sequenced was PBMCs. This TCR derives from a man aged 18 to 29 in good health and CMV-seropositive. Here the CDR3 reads CASSLVRGLGVAGELFF. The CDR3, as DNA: TGCGCCAGCAGCTTGGTAAGAGGACTAGGAGTCGCCGGGGAGCTGTTTTTT.